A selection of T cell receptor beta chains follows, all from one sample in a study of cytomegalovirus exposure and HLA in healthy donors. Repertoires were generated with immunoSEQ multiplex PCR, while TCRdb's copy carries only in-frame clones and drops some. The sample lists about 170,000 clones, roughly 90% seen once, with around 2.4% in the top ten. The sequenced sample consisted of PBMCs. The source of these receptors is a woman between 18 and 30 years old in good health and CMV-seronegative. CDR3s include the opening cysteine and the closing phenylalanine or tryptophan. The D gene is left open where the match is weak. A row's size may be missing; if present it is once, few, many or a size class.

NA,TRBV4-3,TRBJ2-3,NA,TGCGCCAGCAGCCAAGATGCTTCACGGGGAAATACGCAGTATTTT,CASSQDASRGNTQYF
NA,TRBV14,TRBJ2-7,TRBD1,TGTGCCAGCAGCTTCAGGGGGAAAAAGGGCTACGAGCAGTACTTC,CASSFRGKKGYEQYF
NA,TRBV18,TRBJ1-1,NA,TGTGCCAGCTCACCATCCCTCGGTGAACGGGCTGAAGCTTTCTTT,CASSPSLGERAEAFF
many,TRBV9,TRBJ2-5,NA,TGTGCCAGCAGCGTAGCACGGGGATCCCAAGAGACCCAGTACTTC,CASSVARGSQETQYF
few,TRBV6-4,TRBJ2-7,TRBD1,TGTGCCAGCAGTGAGACAGGGGTTGACGAGCAGTACTTC,CASSETGVDEQYF
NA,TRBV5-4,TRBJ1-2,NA,TGTGCCAGCAGCACCCACCCTGTGGGCACCCATGGCTACACCTTC,CASSTHPVGTHGYTF
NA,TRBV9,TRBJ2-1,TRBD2,TGTGCCAGCAGCGTACGGTCTAGCGGGGGGTCCATAGCCTCCTACAATGAGCAGTTCTTC,CASSVRSSGGSIASYNEQFF
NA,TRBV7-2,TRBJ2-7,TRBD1,TGTGCCAGCAGCTTGAACAGGGGGCTCTCTCACGAGCAGTACTTC,CASSLNRGLSHEQYF
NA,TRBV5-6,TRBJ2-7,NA,TGTGCCAGCACCTCCCCCGACAGGCCGGGGCAGTACTTC,CASTSPDRPGQYF
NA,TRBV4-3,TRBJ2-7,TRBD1,TGCGCCAGCAGCCAAGCTCCTCAGGACAGGAAGGGCGAGCAGTACTTC,CASSQAPQDRKGEQYF
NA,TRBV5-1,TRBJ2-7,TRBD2,TGCGCCAGCAGCTTGAGGACTAGCGGCTTTTCCTACGAGCAGTACTTC,CASSLRTSGFSYEQYF
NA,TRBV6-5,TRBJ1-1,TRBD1,TGTGCCAGCAGTAAACCAGGGACAGTTGAAGCTTTCTTT,CASSKPGTVEAFF
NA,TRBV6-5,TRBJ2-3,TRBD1,TGTGCCAGCAGTCCCCAGGGACAGGGGACAGATACGCAGTATTTT,CASSPQGQGTDTQYF
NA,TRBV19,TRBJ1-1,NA,TGTGCCAGTATGGGAGAGAACACTGAAGCTTTCTTT,CASMGENTEAFF
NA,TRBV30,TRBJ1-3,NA,TGTGCCTGGAGGAGGGGGGGGGACGACACCATATATTTT,CAWRRGGDDTIYF
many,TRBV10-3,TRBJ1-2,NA,TGTGCCATCAGTGAGTCGAGCCGAGCTAACTATGGCTACACCTTC,CAISESSRANYGYTF
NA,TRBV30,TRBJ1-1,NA,TGTGCCTGGAGGCCGGGACAAGGGAAAGCTTTCTTT,CAWRPGQGKAFF
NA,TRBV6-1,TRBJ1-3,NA,TGTGCCAGCAGTGCGACAGGCGGCGTCTCTGGAAACACCATATATTTT,CASSATGGVSGNTIYF
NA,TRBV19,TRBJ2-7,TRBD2,TGTGCCAGTAGTCCAGGCAGGGACTACTACGAGCAGTACTTC,CASSPGRDYYEQYF
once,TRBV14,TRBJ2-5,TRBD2,TGTGCCAGCAGCCCAGGAGCGGGATTGCAAGAGACCCAGTACTTC,CASSPGAGLQETQYF
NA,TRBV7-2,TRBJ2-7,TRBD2,TGTGCCAGCAGCTCCCGTAGCGGGGGGCTCACCTACGAGCAGTACTTC,CASSSRSGGLTYEQYF
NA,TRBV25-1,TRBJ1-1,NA,TGTGCCAGCAGTGACAGGGAAAGCGGGGTGGCTGAAGCTTTCTTT,CASSDRESGVAEAFF
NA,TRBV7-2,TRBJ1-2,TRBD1,TGTGCCAGCAGCTTAGGCAGGGGGTATGGCTACACCTTC,CASSLGRGYGYTF
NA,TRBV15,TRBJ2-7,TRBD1,TGTGCCACCAAGGGGGCTGTCAGCTCCTACGAGCAGTACTTC,CATKGAVSSYEQYF
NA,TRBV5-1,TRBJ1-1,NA,TGCGCCAGCAGCTTAGGCAGGTTAAACACTGAAGCTTTCTTT,CASSLGRLNTEAFF
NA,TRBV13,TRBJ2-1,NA,TGTGCCAGCAGCCTTCAGGGGGGAGTTCATGAGCAGTTCTTC,CASSLQGGVHEQFF
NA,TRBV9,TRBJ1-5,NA,TGTGCCAGCAGCTTCGAAGAGGGGGATCAGCCCCAGCATTTT,CASSFEEGDQPQHF
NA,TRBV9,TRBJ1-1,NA,TGTGCCAGCAGCCCCGAGGGGGTTGTGAACACTGAAGCTTTCTTT,CASSPEGVVNTEAFF
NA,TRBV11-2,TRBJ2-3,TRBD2,TGTGCCAGCAGCTTAGCTGGGACTAGCGGCACAGATACGCAGTATTTT,CASSLAGTSGTDTQYF
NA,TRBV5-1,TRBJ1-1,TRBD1,TGCGCCAGCAGCCCTATACAGGGGGCGAACACTGAAGCTTTCTTT,CASSPIQGANTEAFF
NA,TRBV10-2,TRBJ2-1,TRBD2,TGCGCCAGCAGTGTAGGGACTAGCTCCTACAATGAGCAGTTCTTC,CASSVGTSSYNEQFF
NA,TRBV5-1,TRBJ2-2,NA,TGCGCCAGCAGCCTTCAACCGGACAGAACGAACACCGGGGAGCTGTTTTTT,CASSLQPDRTNTGELFF
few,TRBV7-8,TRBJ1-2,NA,TGTGCCAGCAGCTCACAAGCGAGGAATAACTATGGCTACACCTTC,CASSSQARNNYGYTF
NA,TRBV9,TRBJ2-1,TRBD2,TGTGCCAGCAGCCCGCGACTAGCGGGGTACAATGAGCAGTTCTTC,CASSPRLAGYNEQFF
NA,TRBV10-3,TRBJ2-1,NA,TGTGCCATCAGTGAGGGAGAGGGCCACAATGAGCAGTTCTTC,CAISEGEGHNEQFF
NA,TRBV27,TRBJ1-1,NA,TGTGCCAGCAGTGTTACTTCCGGGGGGGCGAAAGCTTTCTTT,CASSVTSGGAKAFF
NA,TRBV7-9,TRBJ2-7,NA,TGTGCCAGCAGCGAAACGGGAGAATCCTACGAGCAGTACTTC,CASSETGESYEQYF